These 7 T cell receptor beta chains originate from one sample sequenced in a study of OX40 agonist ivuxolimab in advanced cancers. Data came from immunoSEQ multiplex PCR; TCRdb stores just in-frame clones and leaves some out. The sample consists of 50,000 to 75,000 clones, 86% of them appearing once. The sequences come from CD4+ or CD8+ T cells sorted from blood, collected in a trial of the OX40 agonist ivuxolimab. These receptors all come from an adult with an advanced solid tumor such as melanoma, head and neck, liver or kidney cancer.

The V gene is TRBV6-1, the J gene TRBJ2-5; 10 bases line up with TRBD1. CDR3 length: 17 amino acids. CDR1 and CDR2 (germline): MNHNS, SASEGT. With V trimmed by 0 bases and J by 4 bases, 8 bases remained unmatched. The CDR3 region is CASSEARLGTGAETQYF. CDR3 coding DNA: TGTGCCAGCAGTGAAGCGCGTCTCGGGACAGGGGCAGAGACCCAGTACTTC.

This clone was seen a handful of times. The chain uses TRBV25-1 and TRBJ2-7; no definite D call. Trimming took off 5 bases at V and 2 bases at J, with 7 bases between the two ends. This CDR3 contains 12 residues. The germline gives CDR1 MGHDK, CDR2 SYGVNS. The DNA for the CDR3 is TGTGCCAGCAGTATTACAACCTACGAGCAGTACTTC. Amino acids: CASSITTYEQYF.

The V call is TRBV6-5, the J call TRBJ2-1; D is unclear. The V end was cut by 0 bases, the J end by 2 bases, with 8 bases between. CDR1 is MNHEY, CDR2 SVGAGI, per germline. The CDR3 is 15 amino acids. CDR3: CASSYSWKTYNEQFF. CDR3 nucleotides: TGTGCCAGCAGTTACTCTTGGAAAACCTACAATGAGCAGTTCTTC.

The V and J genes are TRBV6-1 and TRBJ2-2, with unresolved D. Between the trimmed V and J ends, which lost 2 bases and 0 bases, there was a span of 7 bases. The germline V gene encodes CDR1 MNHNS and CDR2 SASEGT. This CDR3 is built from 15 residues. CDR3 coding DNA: TGTGCCAGCAGTGAACTAAAATCGAACACCGGGGAGCTGTTTTTT. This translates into CASSELKSNTGELFF.

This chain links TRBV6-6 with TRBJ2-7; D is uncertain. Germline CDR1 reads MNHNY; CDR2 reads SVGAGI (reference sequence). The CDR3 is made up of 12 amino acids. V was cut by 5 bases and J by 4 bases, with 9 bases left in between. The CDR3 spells CASSPGHYEQYF. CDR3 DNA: TGTGCCAGCAGTCCTGGGCATTACGAGCAGTACTTC.

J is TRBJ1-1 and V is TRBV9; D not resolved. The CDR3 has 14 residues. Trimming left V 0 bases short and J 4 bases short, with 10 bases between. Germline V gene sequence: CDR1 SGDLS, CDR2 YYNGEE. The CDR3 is CASSVDSGSTEAFF. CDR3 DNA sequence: TGTGCCAGCAGCGTAGACTCGGGGAGCACTGAAGCTTTCTTT. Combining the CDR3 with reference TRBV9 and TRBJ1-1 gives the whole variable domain DSGVTQTPKHLITATGQRVTLRCSPRSGDLSVYWYQQSLDQGLQFLIQYYNGEERAKGNILERFSAQQFPDLHSELNLSSLELGDSALYFCASSVDSGSTEAFFGQGTRLTVV.

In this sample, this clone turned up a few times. The CDR3 DNA follows: TGTGCCAGCAATTCGGGCCAGCCCAATTCACCCCTCCACTTT. Its translation is CASNSGQPNSPLHF. The chain couples TRBV28 to TRBJ1-6; D unclear. Germline CDR1 is MDHEN and CDR2 is SYDVKM. The CDR3 has 14 amino acids. With 7 bases removed from V and 7 bases from J, the gap between germline ends came to 14 bases.